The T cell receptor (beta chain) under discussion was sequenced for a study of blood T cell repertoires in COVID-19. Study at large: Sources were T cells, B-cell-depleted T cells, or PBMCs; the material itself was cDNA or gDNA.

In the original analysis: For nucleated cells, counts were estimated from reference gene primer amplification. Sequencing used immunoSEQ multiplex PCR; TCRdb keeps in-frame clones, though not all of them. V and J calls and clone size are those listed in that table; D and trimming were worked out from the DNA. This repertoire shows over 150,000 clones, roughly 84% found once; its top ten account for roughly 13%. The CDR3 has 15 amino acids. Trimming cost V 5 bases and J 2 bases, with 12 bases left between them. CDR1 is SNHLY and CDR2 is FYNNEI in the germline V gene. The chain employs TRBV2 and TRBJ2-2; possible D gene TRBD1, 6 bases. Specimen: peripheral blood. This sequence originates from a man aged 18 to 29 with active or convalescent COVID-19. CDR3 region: CASSPGTLNTGELFF. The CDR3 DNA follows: TGTGCCAGCAGTCCCGGGACACTCAACACCGGGGAGCTGTTTTTT. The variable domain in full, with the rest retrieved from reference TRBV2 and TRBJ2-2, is EPEVTQTPSHQVTQMGQEVILRCVPISNHLYFYWYRQILGQKVEFLVSFYNNEISEKSEIFDDQFSVERPDGSNFTLKIRSTKLEDSAMYFCASSPGTLNTGELFFGEGSRLTVL.